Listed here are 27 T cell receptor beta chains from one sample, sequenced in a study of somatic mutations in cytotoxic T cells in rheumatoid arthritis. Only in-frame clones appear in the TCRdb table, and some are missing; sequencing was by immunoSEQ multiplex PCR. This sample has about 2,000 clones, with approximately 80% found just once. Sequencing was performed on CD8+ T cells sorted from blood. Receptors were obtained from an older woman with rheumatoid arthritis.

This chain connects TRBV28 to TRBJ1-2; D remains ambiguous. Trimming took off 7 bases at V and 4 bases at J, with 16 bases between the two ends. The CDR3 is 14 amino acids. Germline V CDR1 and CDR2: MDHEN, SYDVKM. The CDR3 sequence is CASTWATVGYGYTF. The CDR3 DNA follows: TGTGCCAGCACTTGGGCGACGGTTGGCTATGGCTACACCTTC.

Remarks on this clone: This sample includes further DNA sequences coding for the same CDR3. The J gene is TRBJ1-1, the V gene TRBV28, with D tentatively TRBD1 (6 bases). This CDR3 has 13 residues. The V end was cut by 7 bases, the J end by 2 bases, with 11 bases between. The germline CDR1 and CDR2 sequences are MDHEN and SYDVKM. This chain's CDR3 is CASTPDRNTEAFF. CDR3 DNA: TGTGCCAGCACCCCGGACAGAAACACTGAAGCTTTCTTT.

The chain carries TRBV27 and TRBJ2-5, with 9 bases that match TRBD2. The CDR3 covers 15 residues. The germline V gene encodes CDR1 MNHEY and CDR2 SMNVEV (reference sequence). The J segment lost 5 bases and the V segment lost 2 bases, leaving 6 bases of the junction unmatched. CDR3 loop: CASSLAGGPGETQYF. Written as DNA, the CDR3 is TGTGCCAGCAGTTTAGCGGGAGGGCCGGGGGAGACCCAGTACTTC.

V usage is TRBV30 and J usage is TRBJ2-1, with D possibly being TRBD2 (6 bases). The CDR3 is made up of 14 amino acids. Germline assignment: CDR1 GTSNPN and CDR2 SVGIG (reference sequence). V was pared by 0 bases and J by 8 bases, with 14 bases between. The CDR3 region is CAWSVNHWGDEQFF. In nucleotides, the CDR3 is TGTGCCTGGAGTGTAAATCATTGGGGGGATGAGCAGTTCTTC.

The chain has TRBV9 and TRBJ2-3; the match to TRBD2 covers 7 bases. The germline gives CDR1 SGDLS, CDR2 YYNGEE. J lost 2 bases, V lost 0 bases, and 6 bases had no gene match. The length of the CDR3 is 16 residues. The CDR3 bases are TGTGCCAGCAGCGTAGACGTGGGAGGGAACACAGATACGCAGTATTTT. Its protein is CASSVDVGGNTDTQYF.

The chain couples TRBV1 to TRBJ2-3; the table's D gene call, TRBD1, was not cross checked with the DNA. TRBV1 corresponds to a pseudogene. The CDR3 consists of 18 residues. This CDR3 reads CTSSQYLSGRVIEDTQYF. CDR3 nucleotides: TGCACCAGCAGCCAATACCTCAGTGGCAGGGTGATTGAAGATACGCAGTATTTT.

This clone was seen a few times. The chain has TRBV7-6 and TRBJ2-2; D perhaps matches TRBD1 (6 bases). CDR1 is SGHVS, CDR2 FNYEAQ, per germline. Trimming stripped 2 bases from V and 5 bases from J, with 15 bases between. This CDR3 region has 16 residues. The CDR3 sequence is CASSLIESGDTGELFF. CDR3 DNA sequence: TGTGCCAGCAGCTTAATCGAGTCAGGGGATACCGGGGAGCTGTTTTTT.

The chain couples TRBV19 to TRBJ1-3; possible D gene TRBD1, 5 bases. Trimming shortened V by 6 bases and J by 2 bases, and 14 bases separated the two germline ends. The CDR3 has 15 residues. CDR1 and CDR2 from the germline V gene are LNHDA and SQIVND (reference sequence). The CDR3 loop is CASSLMGLPGNTIYF. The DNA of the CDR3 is TGTGCCAGTAGCCTGATGGGACTCCCTGGAAACACCATATATTTT.

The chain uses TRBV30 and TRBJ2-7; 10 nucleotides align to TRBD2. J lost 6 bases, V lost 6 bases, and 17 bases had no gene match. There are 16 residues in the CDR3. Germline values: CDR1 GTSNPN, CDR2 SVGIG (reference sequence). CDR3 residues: CACHPEAGGLSVEQYF. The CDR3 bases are TGTGCCTGCCATCCCGAAGCGGGAGGGCTATCTGTCGAGCAGTACTTC.

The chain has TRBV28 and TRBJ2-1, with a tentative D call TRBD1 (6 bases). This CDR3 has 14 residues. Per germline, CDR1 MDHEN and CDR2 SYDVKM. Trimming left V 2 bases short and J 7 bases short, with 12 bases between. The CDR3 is CASSLRQETNEQFF. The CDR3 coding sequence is TGTGCCAGCAGTTTAAGACAGGAAACGAATGAGCAGTTCTTC.

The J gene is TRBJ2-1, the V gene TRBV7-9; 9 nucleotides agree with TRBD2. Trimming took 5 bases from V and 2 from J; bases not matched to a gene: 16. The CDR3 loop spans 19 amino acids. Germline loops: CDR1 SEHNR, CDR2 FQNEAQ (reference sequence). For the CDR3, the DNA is TGTGCCAGCAGCGCTTCCCCCGTTGTTGCGGGAGGGACCTACAATGAGCAGTTCTTC. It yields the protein CASSASPVVAGGTYNEQFF.

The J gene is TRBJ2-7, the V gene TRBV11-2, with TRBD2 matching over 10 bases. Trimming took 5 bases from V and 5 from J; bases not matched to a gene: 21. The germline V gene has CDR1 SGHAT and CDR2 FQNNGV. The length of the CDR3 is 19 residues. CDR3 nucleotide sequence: TGTGCCAGCAGCGATCCGACCTTCGGGACTAGCGCCCTCGGGAACGAGCAGTACTTC. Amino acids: CASSDPTFGTSALGNEQYF.

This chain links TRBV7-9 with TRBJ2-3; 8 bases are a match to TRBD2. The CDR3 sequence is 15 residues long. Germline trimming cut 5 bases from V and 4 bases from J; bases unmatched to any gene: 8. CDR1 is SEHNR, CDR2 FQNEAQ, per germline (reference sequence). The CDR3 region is CASSPTAGAADTQYF. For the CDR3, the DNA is TGTGCCAGCAGCCCCACAGCGGGAGCGGCAGATACGCAGTATTTT.

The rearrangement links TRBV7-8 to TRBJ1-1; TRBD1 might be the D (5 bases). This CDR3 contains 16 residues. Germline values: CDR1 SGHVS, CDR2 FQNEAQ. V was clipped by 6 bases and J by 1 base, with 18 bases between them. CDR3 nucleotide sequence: TGTGCCAGCAGGGACACAGTAGGGCAGGGGAACACTGAAGCTTTCTTT. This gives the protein CASRDTVGQGNTEAFF.

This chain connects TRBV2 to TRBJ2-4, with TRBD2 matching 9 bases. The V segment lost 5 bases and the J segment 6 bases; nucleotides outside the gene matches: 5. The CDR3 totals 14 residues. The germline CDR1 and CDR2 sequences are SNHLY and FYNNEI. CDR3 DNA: TGTGCCAGCAGTCTCGCGGGAGGGAGAAACATTCAGTACTTC. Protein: CASSLAGGRNIQYF.

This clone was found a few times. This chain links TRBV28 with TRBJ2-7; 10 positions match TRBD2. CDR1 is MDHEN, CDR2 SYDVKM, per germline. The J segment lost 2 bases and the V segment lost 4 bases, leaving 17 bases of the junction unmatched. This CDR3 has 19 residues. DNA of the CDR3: TGTGCCAGCAGTTCCCCCGCAAGGACTAGCGGTGAGGGGGCCTACGAGCAGTACTTC. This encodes CASSSPARTSGEGAYEQYF.

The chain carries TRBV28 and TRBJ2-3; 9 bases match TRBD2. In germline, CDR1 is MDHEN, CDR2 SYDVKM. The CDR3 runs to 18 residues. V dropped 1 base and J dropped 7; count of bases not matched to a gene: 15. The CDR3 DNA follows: TGTGCCAGCAGTTTATCCCATTTCGTAGCGGGAGCTTCTCATACGCAGTATTTT. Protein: CASSLSHFVAGASHTQYF.

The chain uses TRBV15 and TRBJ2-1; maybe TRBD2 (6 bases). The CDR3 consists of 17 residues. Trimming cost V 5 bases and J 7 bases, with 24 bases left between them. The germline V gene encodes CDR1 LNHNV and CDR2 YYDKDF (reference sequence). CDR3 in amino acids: CATSPDSLTSSMNEQFF. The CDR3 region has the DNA TGTGCCACCAGCCCAGATAGCTTGACTAGTAGTATGAATGAGCAGTTCTTC.

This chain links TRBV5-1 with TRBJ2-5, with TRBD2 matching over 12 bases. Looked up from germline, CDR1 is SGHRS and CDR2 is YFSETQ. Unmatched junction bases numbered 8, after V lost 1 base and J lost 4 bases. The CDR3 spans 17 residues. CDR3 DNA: TGCGCCAGCAGCTTGATGCTAGCGGGAGGGCCATCAGAGACCCAGTACTTC. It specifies CASSLMLAGGPSETQYF.

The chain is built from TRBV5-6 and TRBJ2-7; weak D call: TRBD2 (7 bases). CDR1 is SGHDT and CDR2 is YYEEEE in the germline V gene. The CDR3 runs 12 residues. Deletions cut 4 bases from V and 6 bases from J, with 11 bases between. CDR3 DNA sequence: TGTGCCAGCAGCCTGGGAGGGGGCGAGCAGTACTTC. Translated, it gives CASSLGGGEQYF.

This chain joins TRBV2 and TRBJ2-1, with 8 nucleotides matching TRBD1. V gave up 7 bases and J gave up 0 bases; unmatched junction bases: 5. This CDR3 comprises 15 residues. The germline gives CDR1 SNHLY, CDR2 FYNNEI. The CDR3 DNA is TGTGCCAGCAACCACAGGGGGTTCTCCTACAATGAGCAGTTCTTC. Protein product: CASNHRGFSYNEQFF.

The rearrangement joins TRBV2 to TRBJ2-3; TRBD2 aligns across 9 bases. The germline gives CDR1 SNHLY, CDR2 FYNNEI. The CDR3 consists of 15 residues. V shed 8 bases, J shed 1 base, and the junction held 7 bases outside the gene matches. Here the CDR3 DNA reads TGTGCCAGCCCGTTCAGGACTAGCGGCACAGATACGCAGTATTTT. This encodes CASPFRTSGTDTQYF.

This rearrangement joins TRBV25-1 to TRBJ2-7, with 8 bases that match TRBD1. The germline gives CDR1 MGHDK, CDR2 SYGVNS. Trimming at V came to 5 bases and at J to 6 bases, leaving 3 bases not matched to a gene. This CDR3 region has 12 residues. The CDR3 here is CASSWTGSEQYF. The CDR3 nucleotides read TGTGCCAGCAGTTGGACAGGGTCCGAGCAGTACTTC.

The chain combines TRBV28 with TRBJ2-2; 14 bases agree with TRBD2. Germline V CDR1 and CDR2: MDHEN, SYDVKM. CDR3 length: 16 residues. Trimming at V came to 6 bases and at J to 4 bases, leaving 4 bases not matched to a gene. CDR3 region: CASSRLAGGPTGELFF. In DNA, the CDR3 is TGTGCCAGCAGCAGACTAGCGGGAGGGCCCACCGGGGAGCTGTTTTTT.

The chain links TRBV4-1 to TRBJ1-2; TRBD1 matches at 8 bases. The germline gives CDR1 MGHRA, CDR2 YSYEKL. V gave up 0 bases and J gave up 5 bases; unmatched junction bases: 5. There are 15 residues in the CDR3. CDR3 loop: CASSQDLGQAYGYTF. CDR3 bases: TGCGCCAGCAGCCAAGATTTGGGACAGGCATATGGCTACACCTTC.

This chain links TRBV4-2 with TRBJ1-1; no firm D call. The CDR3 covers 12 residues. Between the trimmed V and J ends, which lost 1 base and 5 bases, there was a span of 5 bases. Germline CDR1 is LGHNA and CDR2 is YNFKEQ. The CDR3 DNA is TGTGCCAGCAGCCAAGTCGGTACTGAAGCTTTCTTT. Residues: CASSQVGTEAFF.

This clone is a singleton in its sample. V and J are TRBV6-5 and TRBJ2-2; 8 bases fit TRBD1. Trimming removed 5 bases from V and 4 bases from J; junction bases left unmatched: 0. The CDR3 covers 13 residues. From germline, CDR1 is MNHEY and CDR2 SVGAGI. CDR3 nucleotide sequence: TGTGCCAGCAGTGACAGGGGCACCGGGGAGCTGTTTTTT. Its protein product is CASSDRGTGELFF.